This TCR beta chain comes out of a study of vaccination and CD4 T cells after COVID-19. The treatment here: roughly ten-day PBMC culture with coronavirus spike peptide pools or control peptides (ViraFEST assay). Worth noting for this clonotype: What it binds is unknown.

Unmatched junction bases numbered 6, after V lost 6 bases and J lost 4 bases. Per the germline V gene, CDR1 is LNHDA and CDR2 is SQIVND (reference sequence). The CDR3 extends over 14 amino acids. Sequencing of the DNA from cultured CD4+ T cells was carried out with the Oncomine TCR Beta short-read assay. One entry per CDR3 protein results from TCRdb running MiXCR on the PCR reads. The sample includes 10,000 to 12,000 distinct CDR3 sequences, roughly half of them seen just once. The sequencing input was CD4+ T cells from blood, cultured in vitro. The rearrangement links TRBV19 to TRBJ1-2; 9 nucleotides line up with TRBD1. This receptor was obtained from a human donor who had recovered from COVID-19. The CDR3 here is CASRRTGEIYGYTF. In nucleotides, the CDR3 is TGTGCCAGTAGACGGACAGGGGAAATCTATGGCTACACCTTC.